Here is one T cell receptor beta chain with its context. What it binds is unknown. This sample was taken from a study of cytomegalovirus exposure and HLA in healthy donors. Study in general: Around 78 million unique TCR sequences came from HLA-typed donors in an early release. Points from the study as a whole: CMV serostatus was the sole immune exposure data available. The authors confirmed in vitro that three CMV-associated chains were specific for CMV antigens. Further analysis was carried out later, and it showed several of the most significant clusters appearing linked to common viral pathogens.

Germline loops: CDR1 SGDLS, CDR2 YYNGEE. The CDR3 is 15 residues long. V shed 0 bases and J shed 2 bases, with 8 bases lying between them. PCR primers comprised 60 Vbeta and 13 Jbeta primers. TCRdb's copy holds only in-frame clones and misses some; the assay was immunoSEQ multiplex PCR. The sample consists of around 78,000 clones, around 80% of them appearing once. The sequence was obtained from a male donor in good health and CMV-seronegative. Sequences were obtained from PBMCs. The chain uses TRBV9 and TRBJ2-2, with D perhaps TRBD1 (6 bases). The chain's CDR3 is CASSVGTVNTGELFF. DNA for the CDR3: TGTGCCAGCAGCGTAGGGACAGTAAACACCGGGGAGCTGTTTTTT.